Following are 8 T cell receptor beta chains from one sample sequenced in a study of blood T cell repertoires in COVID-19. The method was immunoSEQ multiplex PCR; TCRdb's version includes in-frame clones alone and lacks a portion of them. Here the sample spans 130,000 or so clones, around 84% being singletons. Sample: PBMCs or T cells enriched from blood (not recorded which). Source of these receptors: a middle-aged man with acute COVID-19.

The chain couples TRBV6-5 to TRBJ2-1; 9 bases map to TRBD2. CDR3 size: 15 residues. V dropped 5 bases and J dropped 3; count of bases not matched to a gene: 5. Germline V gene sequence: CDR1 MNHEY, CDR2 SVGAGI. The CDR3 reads CASSPAGGFYNEQFF. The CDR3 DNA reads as TGTGCCAGCAGTCCAGCGGGGGGCTTCTACAATGAGCAGTTCTTC.

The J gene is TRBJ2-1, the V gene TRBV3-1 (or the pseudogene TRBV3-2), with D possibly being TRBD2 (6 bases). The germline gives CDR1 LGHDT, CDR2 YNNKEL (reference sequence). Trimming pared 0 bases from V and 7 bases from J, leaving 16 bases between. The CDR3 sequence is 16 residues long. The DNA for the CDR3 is TGTGCCAGCAGCCAAGATAGTAGCGGAGCGGGTAATGAGCAGTTCTTC. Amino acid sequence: CASSQDSSGAGNEQFF.

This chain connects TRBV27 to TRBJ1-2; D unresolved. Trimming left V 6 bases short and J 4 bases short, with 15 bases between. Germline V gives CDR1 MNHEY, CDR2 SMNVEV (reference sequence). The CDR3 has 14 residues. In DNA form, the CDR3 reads TGTGCCAGCAGCCCTTCCGGGGTGGGCTATGGCTACACCTTC. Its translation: CASSPSGVGYGYTF.

CDR3 amino acids: CASSVSGGTDTQYF. CDR3 sequence (DNA): TGTGCCAGCAGCGTAAGCGGGGGGACAGATACGCAGTATTTT. The chain uses TRBV11-1 and TRBJ2-3, with 9 bases fitting TRBD2. V gave up 5 bases and J gave up 3 bases; unmatched junction bases: 3. CDR3 length: 14 amino acids. Germline loops: CDR1 SGHAT, CDR2 FQDESV (reference sequence).

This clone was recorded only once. CDR3 nucleotides: TGTGCCAGCAGTGAACTCCAGGACAGGAGGGTTCATGGAAACACCATATATTTT. Translation gives CASSELQDRRVHGNTIYF. The rearrangement links TRBV2 to TRBJ1-3; 7 bases line up with TRBD1. The CDR3 loop spans 18 amino acids. V shed 2 bases, J shed 3 bases, and the junction held 13 bases outside the gene matches. Germline-derived CDR1 and CDR2 are SNHLY and FYNNEI.

The CDR3 bases are TGTGCCACCAGTGAAGCGGGGGCCTACAATGAGCAGTTCTTC. Protein sequence: CATSEAGAYNEQFF. This sequence joins TRBV24-1 and TRBJ2-1, with TRBD2 matching 8 bases. V shed 4 bases, J shed 2 bases, and the junction held 0 bases outside the gene matches. Germline loops: CDR1 KGHDR, CDR2 SFDVKD. CDR3 length equals 14 residues.

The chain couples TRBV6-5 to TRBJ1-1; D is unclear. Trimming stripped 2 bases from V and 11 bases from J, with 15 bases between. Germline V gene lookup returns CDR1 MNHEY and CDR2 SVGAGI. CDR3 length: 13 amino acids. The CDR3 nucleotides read TGTGCCAGCAGTTACCAAACACGAAGGGAGGCTTTCTTT. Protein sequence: CASSYQTRREAFF.

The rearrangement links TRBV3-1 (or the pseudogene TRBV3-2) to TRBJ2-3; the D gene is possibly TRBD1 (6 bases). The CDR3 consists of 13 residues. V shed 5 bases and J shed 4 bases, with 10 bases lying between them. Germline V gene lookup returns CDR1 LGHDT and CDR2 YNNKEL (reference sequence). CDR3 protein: CASSVQGSDTQYF. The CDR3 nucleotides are TGTGCCAGCAGCGTACAGGGTTCAGATACGCAGTATTTT.